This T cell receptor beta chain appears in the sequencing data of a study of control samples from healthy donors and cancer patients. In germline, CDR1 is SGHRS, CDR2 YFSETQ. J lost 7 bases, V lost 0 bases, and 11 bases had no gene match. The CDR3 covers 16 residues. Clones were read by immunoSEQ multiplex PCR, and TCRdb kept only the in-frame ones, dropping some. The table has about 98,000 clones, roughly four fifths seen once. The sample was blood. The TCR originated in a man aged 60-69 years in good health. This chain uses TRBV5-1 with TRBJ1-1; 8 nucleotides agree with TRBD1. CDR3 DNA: TGCGCCAGCAGCTTGGATCAGGGGGCGTACGTCGTTGAAGCTTTCTTT. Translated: CASSLDQGAYVVEAFF. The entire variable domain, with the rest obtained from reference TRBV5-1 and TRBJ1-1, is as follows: KAGVTQTPRYLIKTRGQQVTLSCSPISGHRSVSWYQQTPGQGLQFLFEYFSETQRNKGNFPGRFSGRQFSNSRSEMNVSTLELGDSALYLCASSLDQGAYVVEAFFGQGTRLTVV.